The TCR beta chain under discussion was sequenced for a study of blood T cell repertoires in COVID-19. Study at large: The United States, Italy and Spain provided the acute and convalescent COVID-19 samples. The analysed material was cDNA or gDNA that came from T cells, B-cell-depleted T cells, or PBMCs.

Authors' methods: Researchers report that nucleated cell counts were estimated from reference gene primer amplification. This table comes from immunoSEQ multiplex PCR, and its TCRdb copy is limited to in-frame clones, with some not included. That table supplies the V and J calls and clone size; D and trimming were determined from the DNA. The profile covers a few hundred thousand clones, with 75% to 90% appearing a single time and roughly 4.8% taken by the ten largest. This clonotype was obtained from a woman aged 40 to 50 who had recovered from COVID-19. Material for sequencing was peripheral blood.

For the CDR3, the DNA is TGCGCCAGCAGCCAAGGAAGGGACTTTCAGGAGACCCAGTACTTC. It translates to CASSQGRDFQETQYF. The V gene is TRBV4-1, the J gene TRBJ2-5; maybe TRBD2 (6 bases). V dropped 1 base and J dropped 5 bases, with 14 bases sitting between them. Germline assignment: CDR1 MGHRA and CDR2 YSYEKL. This CDR3 is built from 15 residues.